This passage covers 32 T cell receptor beta chains from one sample sequenced in a study of T cells in Graves' hyperthyroidism and ophthalmopathy. Amplified regions were TCR beta CDR3 sequences from RNA transcripts. First-round RT-PCR targeting the TCR CDR3 was performed with the HTBI primer set. TCRdb reanalysed the multiplex PCR reads using MiXCR and keeps one entry per CDR3 protein. Of around 600,000 distinct CDR3 sequences listed, around 14% are singletons. The sample taken for sequencing was blood. These receptor sequences come from a woman under 30 with Graves' ophthalmopathy.

This clonotype has a count of ten or more. The chain is built from TRBV7-8 and TRBJ2-1; 8 bases agree with TRBD2. With 5 bases clipped from V and 6 bases from J, the junction kept 3 bases outside the gene matches. CDR3 length equals 13 residues. Germline values: CDR1 SGHVS, CDR2 FQNEAQ. The CDR3 loop reads CASSLGGGNEQFF. In DNA form, the CDR3 reads TGTGCCAGCAGCCTCGGGGGGGGCAATGAGCAGTTCTTC.

V is TRBV28 and J is TRBJ2-1; 13 bases fit TRBD2. Germline V CDR1 and CDR2: MDHEN, SYDVKM. Trimming removed 7 bases from V and 7 bases from J; junction bases left unmatched: 10. This CDR3 region has 16 residues. The CDR3 coding sequence is TGTGCCAGCACCTCCCCCGGGACTAGCGGGATGAATGAGCAGTTCTTC. Encoded protein: CASTSPGTSGMNEQFF.

Ten or more counts support this clonotype. V gene TRBV7-9 combines with J gene TRBJ1-5, with D maybe TRBD1 (5 bases). The CDR3 extends over 16 amino acids. Trimming shortened V by 4 bases and J by 3 bases, and 16 bases separated the two germline ends. Per the germline V gene, CDR1 is SEHNR and CDR2 is FQNEAQ (reference sequence). This chain's CDR3 is CASSSPKAGINQPQHF. The CDR3 nucleotides are TGTGCCAGCAGCTCCCCTAAAGCAGGGATCAATCAGCCCCAGCATTTT.

This clonotype has ten or more counts. The chain uses TRBV7-9 and TRBJ2-1; D gene ambiguous. Trimming pared 8 bases from V and 5 bases from J, leaving 16 bases between. The V gene's germline CDR1 is SEHNR and CDR2 FQNEAQ (reference sequence). The CDR3 is 14 amino acids. The CDR3 region is CASDFLRDHNEQFF. The DNA of the CDR3 is TGTGCCAGCGACTTTTTAAGGGATCACAATGAGCAGTTCTTC.

This clonotype has just a few counts. The rearrangement uses TRBV19 and TRBJ2-5, with 9 bases identical to TRBD1. CDR3 length equals 15 residues. V lost 9 bases and J lost 5; bases outside the gene matches: 13. CDR1 is LNHDA and CDR2 is SQIVND in the germline V gene (reference sequence). Written as DNA, the CDR3 is TGTGCCAGAGTTTCCTACAGGGGGCTGTGGGAGACCCAGTACTTC. It specifies CARVSYRGLWETQYF. The full variable domain, with the rest looked up from reference TRBV19 and TRBJ2-5, is DGGITQSPKYLFRKEGQNVTLSCEQNLNHDAMYWYRQDPGQGLRLIYYSQIVNDFQKGDIAEGYSVSREKKESFPLTVTSAQKNPTAFYLCARVSYRGLWETQYFGPGTRLLVL.

The chain links TRBV20-1 to TRBJ1-4; possible D gene TRBD1, 6 bases. CDR1 is DFQATT and CDR2 is SNEGSKA in the germline V gene (reference sequence). V lost 1 base and J 3 bases, leaving 12 bases between the germline ends. This CDR3 contains 15 residues. CDR3 DNA: TGCAGTGCTAGAGTCCTAGGACAGCCTAATGAAAAACTGTTTTTT. This encodes CSARVLGQPNEKLFF.

CDR3 sequence: CASSTTGTYGYTF. The DNA for the CDR3 is TGTGCCAGTAGTACTACAGGGACCTATGGCTACACCTTC. The V call is TRBV19, the J call TRBJ1-2; tentative D call: TRBD1 (6 bases). Germline values: CDR1 LNHDA, CDR2 SQIVND (reference sequence). The CDR3 length is 13 residues. V was shortened by 4 bases and J by 4 bases, with 10 bases between the two germline ends.

This clonotype was counted at least ten times. The chain employs TRBV6-1 and TRBJ2-3, with D perhaps being TRBD1 or TRBD2 (6 bases each). Germline assignment: CDR1 MNHNS and CDR2 SASEGT. This CDR3 comprises 16 residues. The V end lost 6 bases, the J end lost 3 bases, and 19 bases lay between the germline ends. This chain's CDR3 is CASSHPLRGPTDTQYF. CDR3 nucleotides: TGTGCCAGCAGCCATCCCCTCCGGGGGCCTACAGATACGCAGTATTTT.

This clonotype turned up a few times. This rearrangement joins TRBV6-6 to TRBJ2-4; D gene uncertain. The CDR3 is made up of 13 amino acids. Deletions cut 0 bases from V and 4 bases from J, with 4 bases between. From germline, CDR1 is MNHNY and CDR2 SVGAGI (reference sequence). CDR3 residues: CASSYSGKNIQYF. The CDR3 bases are TGTGCCAGCAGTTACTCGGGGAAAAACATTCAGTACTTC.

This clonotype appeared a few times. The chain has TRBV5-4 and TRBJ1-4; D is possibly TRBD1 (6 bases). V lost 3 bases to trimming and J lost 4 bases, with 10 bases between them. The CDR3 sequence is 14 residues long. Germline CDR1 reads SGHNT; CDR2 reads YYREEE (reference sequence). CDR3 region: CASSSGQNNEKLFF. As DNA, the CDR3 is TGTGCCAGCAGCTCTGGACAGAATAATGAAAAACTGTTTTTT.

This clonotype has at least ten counts. The chain has TRBV5-6 and TRBJ2-1; TRBD2 aligns across 12 bases. This CDR3 has 15 residues. Germline CDR1 reads SGHDT; CDR2 reads YYEEEE. Losses at the gene ends were 3 bases for V and 8 bases for J; bases not matched to a gene: 6. The CDR3 region is CASSSTSGSTDEQFF. DNA of the CDR3: TGTGCCAGCAGCTCGACTAGCGGGAGTACGGATGAGCAGTTCTTC.

This clonotype was seen only a few times. This chain connects TRBV5-8 to TRBJ2-4; 9 nucleotides line up with TRBD1. CDR3 size: 16 residues. V dropped 4 bases and J dropped 9; count of bases not matched to a gene: 14. From germline, CDR1 is SGHTS and CDR2 YDEGEE. As DNA, the CDR3 is TGTGCCAGCAGCGTCACAGGGGGCCCACGATCTCCCATTCAGTACTTC. Its translation: CASSVTGGPRSPIQYF.

This clonotype came up many times. The V and J genes are TRBV20-1 and TRBJ2-1, with 11 bases identical to TRBD2. After removal of 3 bases from V and 7 bases from J, the junction contained 8 bases not matched to a gene. The CDR3 covers 15 residues. Germline assignment: CDR1 DFQATT and CDR2 SNEGSKA (reference sequence). Written as DNA, the CDR3 is TGCAGTGCTAGTCGTAGTCTAGCGGGAGGAAATGAGCAGTTCTTC. Translating gives CSASRSLAGGNEQFF.

At least ten counts were recorded for this clonotype. The chain employs TRBV2 and TRBJ1-1, with 8 bases lining up with TRBD1. V was pared by 6 bases and J by 6 bases, with 12 bases of the junction left unmatched. Germline CDR1 SNHLY, CDR2 FYNNEI. This CDR3 has 15 residues. CDR3 bases: TGTGCCAGCAGGCGAGGGACAGGTTCCTTCGCTGAAGCTTTCTTT. Amino acid sequence: CASRRGTGSFAEAFF. Variable domain in full (rest from reference TRBV2 and TRBJ1-1): EPEVTQTPSHQVTQMGQEVILRCVPISNHLYFYWYRQILGQKVEFLVSFYNNEISEKSEIFDDQFSVERPDGSNFTLKIRSTKLEDSAMYFCASRRGTGSFAEAFFGQGTRLTVV.

This clonotype was recorded a few times. V usage is TRBV7-3 and J usage is TRBJ2-5; 15 bases agree with TRBD2. CDR1 and CDR2 from the germline V gene are SGHTA and FQGTGA. There are 14 residues in the CDR3. V gave up 5 bases and J gave up 10 bases; unmatched junction bases: 5. CDR3 bases: TGTGCCAGCAGCGCTGGGACTAGCGGGGGGAACCAGTACTTC. Translation: CASSAGTSGGNQYF. Filled out from reference TRBV7-3 and TRBJ2-5, the complete variable domain reads GAGVSQTPSNKVTEKGKYVELRCDPISGHTALYWYRQSLGQGPEFLIYFQGTGAADDSGLPNDRFFAVRPEGSVSTLKIQRTERGDSAVYLCASSAGTSGGNQYFGPGTRLLVL.

This clonotype was seen at least ten times. The chain is built from TRBV27 and TRBJ1-4, with a weak D call TRBD1 (6 bases). Germline assignment: CDR1 MNHEY and CDR2 SMNVEV (reference sequence). The CDR3 is 17 amino acids. The V end was cut by 6 bases, the J end by 0 bases, with 17 bases between. The DNA for the CDR3 is TGTGCCAGCAGCTCTGAACTATGGACAGCAACTAATGAAAAACTGTTTTTT. It encodes CASSSELWTATNEKLFF.

This clonotype was observed at least ten times. The chain uses TRBV2 and TRBJ2-2; D gene unclear. CDR1 and CDR2 (germline): SNHLY, FYNNEI. The CDR3 totals 13 residues. V was trimmed by 6 bases and J by 7 bases, leaving 12 bases between them. CDR3: CASRGYIGGELFF. CDR3 bases: TGTGCCAGCAGGGGCTACATCGGCGGGGAGCTGTTTTTT.

The genes are TRBV9 and TRBJ2-1, with 11 bases fitting TRBD1. This CDR3 has 16 residues. CDR1 is SGDLS, CDR2 YYNGEE, per germline. V lost 2 bases and J lost 12; bases outside the gene matches: 13. This CDR3 reads CASSVSGTGGSGGQFF. CDR3 in DNA: TGTGCCAGCAGCGTCTCCGGGACAGGGGGGTCCGGGGGGCAGTTCTTC. Variable domain in full (rest from reference TRBV9 and TRBJ2-1): DSGVTQTPKHLITATGQRVTLRCSPRSGDLSVYWYQQSLDQGLQFLIQYYNGEERAKGNILERFSAQQFPDLHSELNLSSLELGDSALYFCASSVSGTGGSGGQFFGPGTRLTVL.

The chain links TRBV19 to TRBJ2-1; D is undetermined. Germline-derived CDR1 and CDR2 are LNHDA and SQIVND (reference sequence). This CDR3 comprises 12 residues. The germline V and J ends were trimmed by 8 bases and 2 bases, with 7 bases remaining between them. The CDR3 nucleotides are TGTGCCAGTGCTCTAGCCTACAATGAGCAGTTCTTC. Amino acids: CASALAYNEQFF.

This clonotype was recorded at least ten times. The V and J genes are TRBV20-1 and TRBJ2-5; 8 bases align to TRBD2. CDR3 length equals 15 residues. Germline V gene sequence: CDR1 DFQATT, CDR2 SNEGSKA (reference sequence). With V trimmed by 5 bases and J by 4 bases, 12 bases remained unmatched. The CDR3 DNA reads TGCAGTGCTGCACTAAACGGACTAGCTTCAGAGACCCAGTACTTC. It translates to CSAALNGLASETQYF.

This clonotype showed up just a few times. V usage is TRBV18 and J usage is TRBJ2-7, with TRBD1 identical over 7 bases. The CDR3 is 16 amino acids. J was trimmed by 7 bases and V by 3 bases; bases with no gene match: 15. The germline V gene has CDR1 KGHSH and CDR2 LQKENI. The CDR3 DNA sequence: TGTGCCAGCTCACCTCCACAGGGGATGGGGGTAGGGGAGCAGTACTTC. As protein: CASSPPQGMGVGEQYF.

This clonotype was picked up many times. The rearrangement joins TRBV30 to TRBJ2-1; 8 nucleotides line up with TRBD2. CDR3 length equals 14 residues. With 4 bases clipped from V and 6 bases from J, the junction kept 8 bases outside the gene matches. Germline V gene lookup returns CDR1 GTSNPN and CDR2 SVGIG (reference sequence). This CDR3 is CAWMEGLGGNEQFF. The CDR3 region has the DNA TGTGCCTGGATGGAGGGACTAGGGGGCAATGAGCAGTTCTTC. The full variable domain, its missing parts supplied by reference TRBV30 and TRBJ2-1, is SQTIHQWPATLVQPVGSPLSLECTVEGTSNPNLYWYRQAAGRGLQLLFYSVGIGQISSEVPQNLSASRPQDRQFILSSKKLLLSDSGFYLCAWMEGLGGNEQFFGPGTRLTVL.

This clonotype was seen ten or more times. This rearrangement joins TRBV20-1 to TRBJ2-7; 14 positions match TRBD2. Trimming took 6 bases from V and 0 from J; bases not matched to a gene: 7. CDR1 is DFQATT and CDR2 is SNEGSKA in the germline V gene (reference sequence). This CDR3 spans 16 amino acids. CDR3 DNA: TGCAGTGCCTCCGGGACTAGCGGGAGAGCCTCCTACGAGCAGTACTTC. Its translation: CSASGTSGRASYEQYF.

The chain is built from TRBV9 and TRBJ1-2; 8 bases are a match to TRBD1. CDR3 length: 14 residues. CDR1 SGDLS and CDR2 YYNGEE come from the germline V gene. The ends lost 0 bases at V and 4 bases at J; junction bases unmatched: 2. The CDR3, as DNA: TGTGCCAGCAGCGTAGAGACAGGGGTCTATGGCTACACCTTC. This codes for CASSVETGVYGYTF. Full variable domain (outside the CDR3, taken from reference TRBV9 and TRBJ1-2): DSGVTQTPKHLITATGQRVTLRCSPRSGDLSVYWYQQSLDQGLQFLIQYYNGEERAKGNILERFSAQQFPDLHSELNLSSLELGDSALYFCASSVETGVYGYTFGSGTRLTVV.

Turning to this clonotype: A much larger clone sits a single nucleotide away, making a read error possible. The J gene is TRBJ1-2, the V gene TRBV5-1; possibly TRBD1 for D (5 bases). The germline CDR1 and CDR2 sequences are SGHRS and YFSETQ. The CDR3 contains 13 residues. The CDR3 protein is CASGLAGRGGYTF. The CDR3 DNA reads TGCGCCAGCGGCTTGGCCGGGAGGGGTGGCTACACCTTC.

V usage is TRBV6-2 or TRBV6-3 and J usage is TRBJ1-1; a possible D gene is TRBD1 (5 bases). CDR3 size: 14 residues. Trimming cost V 0 bases and J 5 bases, with 10 bases left between them. Germline assignment: CDR1 MNHEY and CDR2 SVGEGT. In DNA, the CDR3 is TGTGCCAGCAGTTACTCAGGGGAGCGTACTGAAGCTTTCTTT. Translating gives CASSYSGERTEAFF.

This chain uses TRBV7-9 with TRBJ2-2, with D perhaps matching TRBD1 (5 bases). Germline values: CDR1 SEHNR, CDR2 FQNEAQ (reference sequence). Between the trimmed V and J ends, which lost 5 bases and 6 bases, there was a span of 16 bases. CDR3 length: 15 residues. The CDR3 reads CASSAQGNPPGELFF. DNA of the CDR3: TGTGCCAGCAGCGCTCAGGGAAATCCCCCCGGGGAGCTGTTTTTT.

This clonotype came up many times. The chain is built from TRBV24-1 and TRBJ1-1; TRBD1 agrees at 9 bases. CDR3 length: 16 residues. With 5 bases clipped from V and 4 bases from J, the junction kept 10 bases outside the gene matches. The germline V gene encodes CDR1 KGHDR and CDR2 SFDVKD. DNA for the CDR3: TGTGCCACCAGTGGCCGGACAGGGGCAGGGGGCACTGAAGCTTTCTTT. Protein sequence: CATSGRTGAGGTEAFF.

Comments on this clonotype: Being one base from a much bigger clone, this may be a read error. This CDR3 is CASSPQTAVGTDTQYF. CDR3 coding DNA: TGTGCCAGCAGCCCCCAGACGGCAGTAGGCACAGATACGCAGTATTTT. V gene TRBV3-1 combines with J gene TRBJ2-3; no clear D gene. Germline V gene data show CDR1 as LGHDT and CDR2 as YNNKEL (reference sequence). Trimming pared 4 bases from V and 1 base from J, leaving 15 bases between. There are 16 residues in the CDR3.

This clonotype was observed many times. V is TRBV29-1 and J is TRBJ1-1; 8 bases fit TRBD1. The germline V gene has CDR1 SQVTM and CDR2 ANQGSEA. V shed 6 bases and J 4 bases; nucleotides not matched to a gene: 4. CDR3 size: 12 residues. CDR3 nucleotide sequence: TGCAGCGTGACAGGGGCGAGCACTGAAGCTTTCTTT. Its translation: CSVTGASTEAFF.

This clonotype was detected many times. The chain is built from TRBV18 and TRBJ1-2, with a possible D match to TRBD1 (6 bases). V was trimmed by 0 bases and J by 0 bases, leaving 8 bases between them. Germline values: CDR1 KGHSH, CDR2 LQKENI. The CDR3 is 15 residues long. CDR3 DNA sequence: TGTGCCAGCTCACCACCCGCAGGGGCTAACTATGGCTACACCTTC. This gives the protein CASSPPAGANYGYTF.

This clonotype has just a few counts. The chain joins TRBV7-9 to TRBJ2-5; TRBD1 matches 7 bases. With 0 bases clipped from V and 6 bases from J, the junction kept 19 bases outside the gene matches. Germline assignment: CDR1 SEHNR and CDR2 FQNEAQ (reference sequence). CDR3 length: 19 residues. CDR3 sequence (DNA): TGTGCCAGCAGCTTAGCAAGCCACAGGGGACGGCCCGCGACGCAGACCCAGTACTTC. It translates to CASSLASHRGRPATQTQYF.